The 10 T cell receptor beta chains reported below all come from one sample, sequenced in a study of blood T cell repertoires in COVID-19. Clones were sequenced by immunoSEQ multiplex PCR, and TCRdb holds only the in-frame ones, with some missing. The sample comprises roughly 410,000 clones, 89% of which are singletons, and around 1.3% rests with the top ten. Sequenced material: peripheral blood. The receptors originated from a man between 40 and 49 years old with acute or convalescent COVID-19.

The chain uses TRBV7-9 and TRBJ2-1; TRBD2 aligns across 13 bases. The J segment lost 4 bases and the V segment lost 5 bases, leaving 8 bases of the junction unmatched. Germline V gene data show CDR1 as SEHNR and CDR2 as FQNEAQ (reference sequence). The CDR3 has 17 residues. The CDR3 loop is CASSRPTSGGAYNEQFF. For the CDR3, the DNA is TGTGCCAGCAGCCGCCCCACTAGCGGGGGGGCGTACAATGAGCAGTTCTTC.

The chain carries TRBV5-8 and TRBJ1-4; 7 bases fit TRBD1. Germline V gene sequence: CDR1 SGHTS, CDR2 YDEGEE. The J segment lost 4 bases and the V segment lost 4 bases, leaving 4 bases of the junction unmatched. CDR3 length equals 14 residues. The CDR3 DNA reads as TGTGCCAGCAGCATGGGACAGCATAATGAAAAACTGTTTTTT. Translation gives CASSMGQHNEKLFF. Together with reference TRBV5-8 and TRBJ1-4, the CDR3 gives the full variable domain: EAGVTQSPTHLIKTRGQQATLRCSPISGHTSVYWYQQALGLGLQFLLWYDEGEERNRGNFPPRFSGRQFPNYSSELNVNALELEDSALYLCASSMGQHNEKLFFGSGTQLSVL.

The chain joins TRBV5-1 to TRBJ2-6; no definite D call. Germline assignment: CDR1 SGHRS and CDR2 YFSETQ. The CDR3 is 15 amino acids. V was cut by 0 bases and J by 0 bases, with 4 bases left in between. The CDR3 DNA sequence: TGCGCCAGCAGCTTGGGGAGCTCTGGGGCCAACGTCCTGACTTTC. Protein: CASSLGSSGANVLTF. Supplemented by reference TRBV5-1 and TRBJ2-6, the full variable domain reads KAGVTQTPRYLIKTRGQQVTLSCSPISGHRSVSWYQQTPGQGLQFLFEYFSETQRNKGNFPGRFSGRQFSNSRSEMNVSTLELGDSALYLCASSLGSSGANVLTFGAGSRLTVL.

CDR3 protein: CASSSPGQGASPLHF. CDR3 coding DNA: TGTGCCAGCAGTTCACCGGGACAGGGGGCTTCACCCCTCCACTTT. The gene calls are TRBV28 and TRBJ1-6; 12 bases line up with TRBD1. V lost 4 bases, J lost 9 bases, and 4 bases stayed unmatched. The CDR3 is made up of 15 amino acids. Germline CDR1 MDHEN, CDR2 SYDVKM.

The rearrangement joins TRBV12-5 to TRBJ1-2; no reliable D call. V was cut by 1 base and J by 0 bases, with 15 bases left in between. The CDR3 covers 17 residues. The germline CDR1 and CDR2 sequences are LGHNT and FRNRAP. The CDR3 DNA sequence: TGTGCTAGTGGTTTGGACACATCAGGTTCCCCTAACTATGGCTACACCTTC. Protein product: CASGLDTSGSPNYGYTF.

The CDR3 DNA is TGTGCCAGCAGTGTTGAGGGGGCCTCCGGGGAGCTGTTTTTT. Translation gives CASSVEGASGELFF. The chain has TRBV2 and TRBJ2-2; TRBD1 aligns across 7 bases. The CDR3 spans 14 residues. V lost 4 bases and J lost 6; bases outside the gene matches: 5. The germline V gene encodes CDR1 SNHLY and CDR2 FYNNEI. The complete variable domain, with remaining parts taken from reference TRBV2 and TRBJ2-2, reads EPEVTQTPSHQVTQMGQEVILRCVPISNHLYFYWYRQILGQKVEFLVSFYNNEISEKSEIFDDQFSVERPDGSNFTLKIRSTKLEDSAMYFCASSVEGASGELFFGEGSRLTVL.

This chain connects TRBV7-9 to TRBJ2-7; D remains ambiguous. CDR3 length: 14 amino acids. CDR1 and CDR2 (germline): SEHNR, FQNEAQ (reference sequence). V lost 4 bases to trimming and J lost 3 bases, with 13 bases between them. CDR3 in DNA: TGTGCCAGCAGCTCCGAGAGAGCCCGCTACGAGCAGTACTTC. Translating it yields CASSSERARYEQYF.

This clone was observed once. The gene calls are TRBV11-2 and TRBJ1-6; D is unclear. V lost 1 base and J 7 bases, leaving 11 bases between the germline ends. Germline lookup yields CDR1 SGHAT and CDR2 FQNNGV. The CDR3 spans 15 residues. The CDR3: CASSLAGKENSPLHF. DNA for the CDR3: TGTGCCAGCAGCTTAGCCGGGAAAGAAAATTCACCCCTCCACTTT.

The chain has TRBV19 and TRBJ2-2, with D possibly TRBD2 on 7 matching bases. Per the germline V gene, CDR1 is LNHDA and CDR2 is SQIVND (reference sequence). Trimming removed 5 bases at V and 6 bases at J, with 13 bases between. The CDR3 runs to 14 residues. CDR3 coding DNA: TGTGCCAGTAGTGCCCAGGGGAGGGCCGGGGAGCTGTTTTTT. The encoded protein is CASSAQGRAGELFF.

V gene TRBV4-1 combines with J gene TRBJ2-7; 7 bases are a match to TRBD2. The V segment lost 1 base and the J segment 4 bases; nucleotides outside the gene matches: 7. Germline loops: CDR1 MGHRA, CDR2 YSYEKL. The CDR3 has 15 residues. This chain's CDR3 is CASSQGWEGLYEQYF. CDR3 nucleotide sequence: TGCGCCAGCAGCCAAGGATGGGAGGGCCTGTACGAGCAGTACTTC.